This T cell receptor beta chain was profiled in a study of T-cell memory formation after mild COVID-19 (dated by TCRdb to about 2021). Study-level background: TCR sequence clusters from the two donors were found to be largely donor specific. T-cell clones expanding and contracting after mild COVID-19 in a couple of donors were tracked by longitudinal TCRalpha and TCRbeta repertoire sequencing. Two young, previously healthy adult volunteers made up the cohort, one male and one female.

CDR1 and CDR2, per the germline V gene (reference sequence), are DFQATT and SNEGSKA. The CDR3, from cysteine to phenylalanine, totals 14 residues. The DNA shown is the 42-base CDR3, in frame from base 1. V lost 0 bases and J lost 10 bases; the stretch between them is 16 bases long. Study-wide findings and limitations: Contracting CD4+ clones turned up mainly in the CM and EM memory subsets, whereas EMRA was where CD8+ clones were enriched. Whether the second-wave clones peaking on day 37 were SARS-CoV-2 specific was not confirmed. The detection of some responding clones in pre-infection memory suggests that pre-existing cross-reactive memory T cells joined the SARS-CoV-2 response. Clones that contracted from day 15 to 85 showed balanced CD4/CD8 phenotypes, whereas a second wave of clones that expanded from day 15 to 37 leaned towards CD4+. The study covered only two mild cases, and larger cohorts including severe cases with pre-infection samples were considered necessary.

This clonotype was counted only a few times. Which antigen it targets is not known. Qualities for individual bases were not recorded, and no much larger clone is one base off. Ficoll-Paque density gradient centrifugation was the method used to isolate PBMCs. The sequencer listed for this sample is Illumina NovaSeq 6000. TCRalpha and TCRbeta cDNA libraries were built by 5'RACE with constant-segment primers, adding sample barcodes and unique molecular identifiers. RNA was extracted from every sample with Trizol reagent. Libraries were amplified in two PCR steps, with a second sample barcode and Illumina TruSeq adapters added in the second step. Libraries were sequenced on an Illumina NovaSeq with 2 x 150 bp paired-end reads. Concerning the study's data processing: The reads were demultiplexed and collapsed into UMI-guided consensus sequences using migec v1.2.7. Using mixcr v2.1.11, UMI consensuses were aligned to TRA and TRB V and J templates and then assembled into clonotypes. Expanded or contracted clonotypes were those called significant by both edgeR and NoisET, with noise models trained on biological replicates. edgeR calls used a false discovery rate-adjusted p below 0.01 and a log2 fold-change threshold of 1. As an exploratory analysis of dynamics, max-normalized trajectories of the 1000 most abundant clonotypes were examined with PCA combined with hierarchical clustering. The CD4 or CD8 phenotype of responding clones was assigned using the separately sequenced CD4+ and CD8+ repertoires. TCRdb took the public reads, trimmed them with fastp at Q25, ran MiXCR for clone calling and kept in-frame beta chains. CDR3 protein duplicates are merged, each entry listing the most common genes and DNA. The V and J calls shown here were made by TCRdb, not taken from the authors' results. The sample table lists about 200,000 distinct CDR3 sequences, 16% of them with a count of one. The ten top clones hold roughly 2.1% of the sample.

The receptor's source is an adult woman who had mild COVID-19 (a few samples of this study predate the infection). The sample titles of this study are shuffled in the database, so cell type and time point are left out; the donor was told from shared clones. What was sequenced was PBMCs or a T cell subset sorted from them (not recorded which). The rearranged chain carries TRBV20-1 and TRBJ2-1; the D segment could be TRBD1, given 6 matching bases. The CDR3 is CSARDQVRGAEQFF. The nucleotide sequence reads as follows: TGCAGTGCTAGAGATCAAGTCAGGGGCGCCGAGCAGTTCTTC.